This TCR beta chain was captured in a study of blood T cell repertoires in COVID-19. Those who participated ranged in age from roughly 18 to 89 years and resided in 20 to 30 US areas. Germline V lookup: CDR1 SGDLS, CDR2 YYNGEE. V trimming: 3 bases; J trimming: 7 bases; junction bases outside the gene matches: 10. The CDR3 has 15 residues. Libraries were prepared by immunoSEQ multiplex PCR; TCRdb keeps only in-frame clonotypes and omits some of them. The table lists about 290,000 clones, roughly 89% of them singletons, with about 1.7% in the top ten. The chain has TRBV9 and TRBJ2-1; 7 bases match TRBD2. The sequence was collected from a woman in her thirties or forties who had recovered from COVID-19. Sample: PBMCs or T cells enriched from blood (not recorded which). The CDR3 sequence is CASSASPSGGNEQFF. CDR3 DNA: TGTGCCAGCAGCGCCTCCCCTAGCGGTGGAAATGAGCAGTTCTTC.